These T cell receptor beta chains were read from a single sample in a study of blood T cell repertoires in COVID-19. TCRdb's table, derived via immunoSEQ multiplex PCR, lists solely in-frame clones and lacks some. The sample has under 150,000 clones; roughly four fifths are singletons. Material: peripheral blood. The receptors stem from a woman older than 75 in a cohort sampled during active or convalescent COVID-19. Each CDR3 is given with its conserved first and last residue. D genes are given only for firm matches.

V gene	D gene	J gene	CDR3 protein
TRBV27	TRBD1	TRBJ2-5	CASRRWDRAIDETQYF
TRBV27	-	TRBJ2-1	CASSRKSSSYNEQFF
TRBV11-2	TRBD2	TRBJ2-3	CASSLLAGLAQYF
TRBV7-9	-	TRBJ2-2	CASSRTLGGTGELFF
TRBV7-2	TRBD1	TRBJ2-2	CASSSNLRTGAGELFF
TRBV11-2	TRBD1	TRBJ1-1	CASSLAGTGHMNTEAFF
TRBV2	-	TRBJ1-2	CASSEMRLKANYGYTF
TRBV7-8	-	TRBJ2-2	CASSMAGQTVAGELFF
TRBV2	TRBD2	TRBJ2-1	CASSGSVLAFNEQFF
TRBV10-1	-	TRBJ2-2	CASRSKLRVPTGELFF
TRBV10-3	-	TRBJ1-1	CAITSRAGNTEAFF
TRBV19	-	TRBJ1-6	CASQKYGRAASYNSPLHF
TRBV6-5	-	TRBJ1-1	CASRAGVNTEAFF
TRBV12-3/TRBV12-4	-	TRBJ1-1	CASRLTGYTEAFF
TRBV2	-	TRBJ1-1	CASSAPQRGTTEAFF
TRBV4-1	-	TRBJ1-6	CASSAARGSYNSPLHF
TRBV3-1/TRBV3-2	TRBD2	TRBJ2-5	CASSRQLAGPQYF
TRBV24-1	-	TRBJ1-5	CATSDDRGDDDQPQHF
TRBV2	TRBD1	TRBJ2-2	CARGDRTTGELFF
TRBV18	-	TRBJ2-2	CASSPLLRAAELFF
TRBV2	-	TRBJ2-1	CASSETGDEQFF
TRBV11-2	-	TRBJ1-4	CASSRPAGLGVEKLFF
TRBV7-8	-	TRBJ1-3	CASSRARGGGGNTIYF
TRBV14	-	TRBJ1-1	CASSRQFNTEAFF
TRBV27	TRBD2	TRBJ2-7	CASRDQSGTSVYEQYF
TRBV2	-	TRBJ2-6	CASSGWRSGANVLTF
TRBV2	-	TRBJ2-7	CASRTNRVSSYEQYF
TRBV6-5	-	TRBJ1-1	CASSYSAGKGTEAFF
TRBV3-1/TRBV3-2	-	TRBJ1-3	CASSRTDGGNTIYF
TRBV24-1	TRBD2	TRBJ2-5	CATSDATSGGETQYF
TRBV5-6	TRBD1	TRBJ1-4	CASSVRGGFDEKLFF
TRBV5-1	-	TRBJ2-3	CASSVTWGSTDTQYF
TRBV18	-	TRBJ1-6	CASSHRSAGEHSPLHF
TRBV4-2	TRBD1	TRBJ1-2	CASSPELRQGANYGYTF
TRBV28	-	TRBJ1-5	CASSSAGSNQPQHF
TRBV3-1/TRBV3-2	-	TRBJ1-3	CASSRTTGSSGNTIYF
TRBV7-3	TRBD2	TRBJ2-1	CASSLSAASGGSGNEQFF
TRBV6-2/TRBV6-3	-	TRBJ2-2	CASSYPATTPQTNTGELFF
TRBV6-6	-	TRBJ1-1	CASIGEVTEAFF
TRBV4-2	-	TRBJ1-1	CASRPEGVTEAFF
TRBV2	TRBD1	TRBJ2-2	CASVSRGLTGELFF
TRBV9	-	TRBJ1-1	CASSVVSGHWTEAFF
TRBV6-6	-	TRBJ1-5	CASRDTGSGNQPQHF
TRBV5-1	-	TRBJ1-2	CASSTELLGAYTF
TRBV10-2	TRBD1	TRBJ1-5	CASRDAGTANQPQHF
TRBV5-1	-	TRBJ1-3	CASSRGTGNTIYF
TRBV7-7	TRBD2	TRBJ2-3	CASSPGRIAGMPDTQYF
TRBV28	-	TRBJ1-2	CASRPGVNYGYTF
TRBV3-1/TRBV3-2	TRBD2	TRBJ2-7	CASSRGLGRDEQYF
TRBV6-6	TRBD2	TRBJ2-1	CASSDGTSGWNEQFF
TRBV28	-	TRBJ1-5	CASSPTPDQPQHF
TRBV6-2/TRBV6-3	TRBD1	TRBJ1-4	CASSLDRAVAFF
TRBV19	-	TRBJ1-4	CASSQQVATNEKLFF
TRBV10-1	-	TRBJ1-2	CASRGGVIYGYTF
TRBV19	-	TRBJ2-1	CASSRGRVGNEQFF
TRBV6-5	TRBD1	TRBJ1-1	CASTRNFDRVTEAFF
TRBV28	-	TRBJ2-5	CASSSQAETQYF
TRBV4-3	TRBD1	TRBJ1-4	CASSQANRGQDEKLFF
TRBV27	-	TRBJ2-3	CATSKGLDTDTQYF